The clone carrying this T cell receptor beta chain showed up many times. The sample holds other DNA sequences that translate to the same CDR3. This specimen comes from a study of blood T cell repertoires in COVID-19. Study-level background: Acute and convalescent COVID-19 specimens originated in the United States, Italy and Spain. In each case, the material was cDNA or gDNA derived from T cells, B-cell-depleted T cells, or PBMCs.

Methods used by the authors: Amplification of reference gene primers was used by the study to estimate nucleated cell counts. Produced via immunoSEQ multiplex PCR; TCRdb's table is partial and in-frame only. For V, J and clone size, that table is used; D and trimming come from the DNA. The data hold a few hundred thousand clones, with 65% to 85% observed a single time. The receptor was derived from a woman in her 50s with acute or convalescent COVID-19. The specimen sequenced was peripheral blood.

CDR3 coding DNA: TGTGCCAGCAGTGAAAGGGGCGCGGGGGGCTACACCTTC. Protein: CASSERGAGGYTF. The chain has TRBV6-4 and TRBJ1-2, with D maybe TRBD1 (5 bases). With 3 bases removed from V and 8 bases from J, the gap between germline ends came to 13 bases. The CDR3 has 13 amino acids. The V gene's germline CDR1 is MRHNA and CDR2 SNTAGT.